This TCR beta chain derives from a study of blood T cell repertoires in COVID-19. Study-wide context: The origin of the acute and convalescent COVID-19 samples was the United States, Italy and Spain. Sample material is recorded as cDNA or gDNA derived from T cells, B-cell-depleted T cells, or PBMCs.

Germline values: CDR1 MDHEN, CDR2 SYDVKM. V was pared by 7 bases and J by 1 base, with 9 bases of the junction left unmatched. The CDR3 runs to 18 residues. In the authors' workflow: Counts of nucleated cells, estimated from reference gene primer amplification, were obtained. The data were produced by immunoSEQ multiplex PCR, yet TCRdb's version contains in-frame clones alone and is incomplete. V and J calls and clone size follow that table, whereas D and trimming were derived from the DNA. The profile shows about 190,000 clones, about nine tenths of them singletons. The chain joins TRBV28 to TRBJ2-3; 15 bases agree with TRBD2. This receptor was obtained from a man in his 70s with active or convalescent COVID-19. Specimen: peripheral blood. CDR3 nucleotide sequence: TGTGCCAGCACCACGGGACTAGCGGGGGGAACGGGCACAGATACGCAGTATTTT. Its protein product is CASTTGLAGGTGTDTQYF. The whole variable domain, remainder taken from reference TRBV28 and TRBJ2-3, is DVKVTQSSRYLVKRTGEKVFLECVQDMDHENMFWYRQDPGLGLRLIYFSYDVKMKEKGDIPEGYSVSREKKERFSLILESASTNQTSMYLCASTTGLAGGTGTDTQYFGPGTRLTVL.